This TCR beta chain was identified in a study of shared clonotypes between healthy human individuals. Study conclusions and caveats: Rarefaction curves obtained for sorted subsets showed sequencing incomplete despite large depth.

Replicate sorted-subset PCRs were loaded with 150 to 250 ng DNA, about 28,000 T cell genomes. The method was immunoSEQ multiplex PCR; TCRdb's version includes in-frame clones alone and lacks a portion of them. Of around 2,000,000 clones in the sample, about 95% were seen once. Comments on this clone: Its antigen remains unknown. The same CDR3 can be traced to other DNA sequences in this sample.

Naive CD8 cells were CD45RO-negative, positively selected for CCR7, excluding terminally differentiated effector memory CD45RA+ cells. This clonotype originated in a man aged 18 to 29 in good health. The sequenced sample consisted of naive CD8+ T cells sorted from blood.

CDR3 in amino acids: CASSASGGADEQFF. The CDR3 nucleotides are TGTGCCAGCAGCGCGAGCGGGGGGGCTGATGAGCAGTTCTTC. This chain connects TRBV9 to TRBJ2-1; 10 positions match TRBD2. The CDR3 spans 14 residues. Unmatched junction bases numbered 5, after V lost 3 bases and J lost 8 bases. Per germline, CDR1 SGDLS and CDR2 YYNGEE. The entire variable domain, with the rest obtained from reference TRBV9 and TRBJ2-1, is as follows: DSGVTQTPKHLITATGQRVTLRCSPRSGDLSVYWYQQSLDQGLQFLIQYYNGEERAKGNILERFSAQQFPDLHSELNLSSLELGDSALYFCASSASGGADEQFFGPGTRLTVL.